This is a list of T cell receptor beta chains from one sample in a study of blood T cell repertoires in COVID-19. Using immunoSEQ multiplex PCR, the repertoire was profiled, and TCRdb retains in-frame clones only, with some absent. The sample has around 72,000 clones, about nine tenths seen once. The sample was peripheral blood. Receptors originate from a woman in her forties or fifties with acute or convalescent COVID-19. Both conserved end residues are part of each CDR3. D genes are given only for firm matches. Clone size is shown for a subset of rows, as once, few, many or a class of expanded clone.

NA	TRBV6-6	TRBJ2-2	NA	TGTGCCAGCAGTCTATGGGGGCCGTGGCTTGAGCCCGGGGAGCTGTTTTTT	CASSLWGPWLEPGELFF
NA	TRBV5-8	TRBJ1-2	NA	TGTGCCAGCAGCCCCAGTGGCTACACCTTC	CASSPSGYTF
NA	TRBV19	TRBJ2-7	TRBD1	TGTGCCAGTAGTACCCGTTTGGGACAGGGCTATTACGAGCAGTACTTC	CASSTRLGQGYYEQYF
NA	TRBV7-8	TRBJ1-6	NA	TGTGCCAGCACCGCTCAGGGAAGAAATAATTCACCCCTCCACTTT	CASTAQGRNNSPLHF
NA	TRBV28	TRBJ1-2	NA	TGTGCCAGCAGTACTGGACAGTTCTATGGCTACACCTTC	CASSTGQFYGYTF
NA	TRBV28	TRBJ2-1	NA	TGTGCCAGCAGTTTATCAGGTCGGGGTGAGCAGTTCTTC	CASSLSGRGEQFF
NA	TRBV27	TRBJ2-2	NA	TGTGCCAGCAGTTTTCCGGGGTTCGGCGGGGAGCTGTTTTTT	CASSFPGFGGELFF
NA	TRBV19	TRBJ2-3	TRBD2	TGTGCCAGTAGTCGGACTAGCGGGGCGCGCACAGATACGCAGTATTTT	CASSRTSGARTDTQYF
few	TRBV24-1	TRBJ2-1	TRBD2	TGTGCCACCAGTGATGGGGGGGGTCGGAATGAGCAGTTCTTC	CATSDGGGRNEQFF
few	TRBV6-5	TRBJ1-5	NA	TGTGCCAGCCGGGCCGGGGTCAATCAGCCCCAGCATTTT	CASRAGVNQPQHF
few	TRBV2	TRBJ1-5	TRBD1	TGTGCCAGCAGGGGGGACAGGGTTAGAGATCAGCCCCAGCATTTT	CASRGDRVRDQPQHF
NA	TRBV6-5	TRBJ1-1	NA	TGTGCCAGCAGTTTTTTACCCCAGGGCAACACTGAAGCTTTCTTT	CASSFLPQGNTEAFF
once	TRBV28	TRBJ1-1	NA	TGTGCCAGCAGTTGGAGCGACGGTGGAGCTTTCTTT	CASSWSDGGAFF
NA	TRBV18	TRBJ1-2	TRBD1	TGTGCCAGCTCACCGACCCCCCTAAAACAGGGGGCAGGAGGCTACACCTTC	CASSPTPLKQGAGGYTF
NA	TRBV28	TRBJ2-5	NA	TGTGCCAGCAGTTTAACCGGGGAGGAGACCCAGTACTTC	CASSLTGEETQYF
few	TRBV6-6	TRBJ1-4	TRBD1	TGTGCCAGCAGTCCCACAGGGGGCGCGACGGGGAAACTGTTTTTT	CASSPTGGATGKLFF
NA	TRBV7-2	TRBJ2-3	TRBD2	TGTGCCAGCAGCTTAGCGATGCTAGCGGGAGGGGCAGATACGCAGTATTTT	CASSLAMLAGGADTQYF
NA	TRBV3-1/TRBV3-2	TRBJ2-7	TRBD2	TGTGCCAGCAGCCAATTAGCGGGAGGCAACTACGAGCAGTACTTC	CASSQLAGGNYEQYF
NA	TRBV3-1/TRBV3-2	TRBJ1-2	NA	TGTGCCAGCAGCCGATTGTCGACCGGACAGTCAAAGAGGACCTTC	CASSRLSTGQSKRTF
NA	TRBV27	TRBJ1-1	NA	TGTGCCAGCAGTTTATCGGAGGGCACTGAAGCTTTCTTT	CASSLSEGTEAFF
NA	TRBV6-5	TRBJ1-2	TRBD1	TGTGCCAGCAGGGGACAGGCCCGCAACTATGGCTACACCTTC	CASRGQARNYGYTF
NA	TRBV7-2	TRBJ1-1	NA	TGTGCCAGCTCCCGTTTTAACACTGAAGCTTTCTTT	CASSRFNTEAFF
NA	TRBV3-1/TRBV3-2	TRBJ1-5	NA	TGTGCCAGCAGTCGGAGCAATCAGCCCCAGCATTTT	CASSRSNQPQHF
NA	TRBV5-1	TRBJ2-4	TRBD1	TGCGCCAGCAGCCTCCCCCCGACAGGGGGGACTGTACTAGCCAAAAACATTCAGTACTTC	CASSLPPTGGTVLAKNIQYF
NA	TRBV27	TRBJ1-6	NA	TGTGCCAGCAGTTTGAGGGGGAATTCACCCCTCCACTTT	CASSLRGNSPLHF
NA	TRBV28	TRBJ1-1	NA	TGTGCCAGCACCTCCCCCCCGGGCACTGAAGCTTTCTTT	CASTSPPGTEAFF
NA	TRBV3-1/TRBV3-2	TRBJ2-2	NA	TGTGCCAGCAGCCAAGGCTACAGGACCCGAACCGGGGAGCTGTTTTTT	CASSQGYRTRTGELFF
NA	TRBV9	TRBJ2-2	TRBD2	TGTGCCAGCAGCCATAACACCCAAACTAGCGCAAACACCGGGGAGCTGTTTTTT	CASSHNTQTSANTGELFF
NA	TRBV5-5	TRBJ1-5	TRBD1	TGTGCCAGCAGCCTGGACCAGGGGGGTAGGACCCAGCATTTT	CASSLDQGGRTQHF
NA	TRBV4-3	TRBJ2-5	TRBD1	TGCGCCAGCAGCCAGGACCAGGGGGCTGGGGAGACCCAGTACTTC	CASSQDQGAGETQYF
NA	TRBV24-1	TRBJ2-1	TRBD1	TGTGCCACCACAGGGACAGGGGGAAAGTCTAATGAGCAGTTCTTC	CATTGTGGKSNEQFF
once	TRBV7-2	TRBJ2-1	TRBD2	TGTGCCAGCAGCCTGCCGACTAGCGAGATCCTTAATGAGCAGTTCTTC	CASSLPTSEILNEQFF
NA	TRBV9	TRBJ1-2	NA	TGTGCCAGCAGCGAAGGGACACTCCCGAGATATGGCTACACCTTC	CASSEGTLPRYGYTF
once	TRBV5-5	TRBJ1-2	NA	TGTGCCAGCAGCGGGACATTGACTGGTGGCTACACCTTC	CASSGTLTGGYTF
NA	TRBV6-6	TRBJ2-3	TRBD1	TGTGCCAGCAGGGACAGGGCTTCGGGGACAGATACGCAGTATTTT	CASRDRASGTDTQYF
NA	TRBV9	TRBJ2-6	TRBD2	TGTGCCAGCAGCGTAGGCAGCGGGGGGGCCGTTGGGGCCAACGTCCTGACTTTC	CASSVGSGGAVGANVLTF
once	TRBV5-4	TRBJ1-2	NA	TGTGCCAGCAGCTTGGAGGGGATAGCAGGCTATGGCTACACCTTC	CASSLEGIAGYGYTF
NA	TRBV6-2/TRBV6-3	TRBJ2-5	NA	TGTGCCAGCAGTTCCTCAGGGGCATTTTGGCGAGAGACCCAGTACTTC	CASSSSGAFWRETQYF
NA	TRBV12-3/TRBV12-4	TRBJ1-4	NA	TGTGCCAGCGGGCGGGGGCAGGAAAAACTGTTTTTT	CASGRGQEKLFF
NA	TRBV6-5	TRBJ1-1	TRBD1	TGTGCCAGCAATACTGAACAGGGGATGAACACTGAAGCTTTCTTT	CASNTEQGMNTEAFF
NA	TRBV19	TRBJ2-3	NA	TGTGCCAGTAGTATGAGCATCTTCACAGATACGCAGTATTTT	CASSMSIFTDTQYF
NA	TRBV19	TRBJ1-6	NA	TGTGCCAGCGGTCAACCGCCAGGCCCTCGCTCACCCCTCCACTTT	CASGQPPGPRSPLHF
NA	TRBV7-3	TRBJ1-2	NA	TGTGCCAGCAGCCTGGGGGGAGGGTCCCGCCATGGCTACACCTTC	CASSLGGGSRHGYTF
NA	TRBV10-3	TRBJ1-2	NA	TGTGCCATCAGTGACAGGGCGGACGGCTACACCTTC	CAISDRADGYTF
NA	TRBV5-8	TRBJ2-1	NA	TGTGCCAGCAACCAAGGGGTATCCTACAATGAGCAGTTCTTC	CASNQGVSYNEQFF
NA	TRBV5-1	TRBJ2-3	TRBD2	TGCGCCAGCAGCTTGCGAGTAGCGGGGGGGCCCAGCACAGATACGCAGTATTTT	CASSLRVAGGPSTDTQYF
NA	TRBV3-1/TRBV3-2	TRBJ1-5	NA	TGTGCCAGCAGCCGCCAGGGAGGGTTTTGGCCCCAGCATTTT	CASSRQGGFWPQHF
NA	TRBV28	TRBJ2-7	TRBD2	TGTGCCAGCAGTTTGATGCGGGAGGACAACTACGAGCAGTACTTC	CASSLMREDNYEQYF
NA	TRBV5-1	TRBJ1-4	NA	TGCGCCAGCAGGGTAGCAGTAACTAGTGAAAAACTGTTTTTT	CASRVAVTSEKLFF
once	TRBV21-1	TRBJ2-4	NA	TGTGCCAGCAGCCAAAGTGGGGAGCGTCGGGCCCTAGCCAAAAACATTCAGTACTTC	CASSQSGERRALAKNIQYF
NA	TRBV24-1	TRBJ1-2	NA	TGTGCCACCAGTGATTCGCGACAGGCCTATGGCTACACCTTC	CATSDSRQAYGYTF
NA	TRBV7-9	TRBJ1-6	NA	TGTGCCAGCAGCTCGAGCGGCGGCAGAAATTCACCCCTCCACTTT	CASSSSGGRNSPLHF
NA	TRBV2	TRBJ1-4	NA	TGTGCCAGCAGTGAGGATTCAGGGGATAATGAAAAACTGTTTTTT	CASSEDSGDNEKLFF
NA	TRBV10-1	TRBJ1-4	TRBD1	TGCGCCAGCAGCGCTGGACAGGGGCGTGAAAAACTGTTTTTT	CASSAGQGREKLFF
NA	TRBV20-1	TRBJ2-3	TRBD2	TGCAGTGCTAGTAATAGCGGGGGGGATACGCAGTATTTT	CSASNSGGDTQYF
once	TRBV6-5	TRBJ1-6	TRBD1	TGTGCCAGCAGTATAACAGGGGCACTCGATTCACCCCTCCACTTT	CASSITGALDSPLHF
NA	TRBV19	TRBJ1-1	NA	TGTGCCAGTAGTATAGATACAGGGATAGTGCCCGCTTTCTTT	CASSIDTGIVPAFF
NA	TRBV4-1	TRBJ1-6	NA	TGCGCCAGCAGCCAAGGGGCATCACCCCTCCACTTT	CASSQGASPLHF
NA	TRBV7-2	TRBJ2-3	NA	TGTGCCAGCAGCAGCTCTAGGGGTGATACGCGGTATTTT	CASSSSRGDTRYF